A single T cell receptor (beta chain) is shown here with its context. This entry comes from a study of blood T cell repertoires in COVID-19. About the study: The cDNA or gDNA used as material had been derived from T cells, B-cell-depleted T cells, or PBMCs.

Source study methods: Estimates of nucleated cell counts were drawn from the amplification of reference gene primers. Method: immunoSEQ multiplex PCR; TCRdb's copy keeps in-frame clones and lacks some. That table is the source of V, J and clone size, and D and trimming were worked out from the DNA. This table holds around 30,000 clones, roughly two thirds found once. J was trimmed by 2 bases and V by 1 base; bases with no gene match: 4. This CDR3 has 15 residues. Per the germline V gene, CDR1 is LGHNA and CDR2 is YSLEER. This clonotype originated in a human donor in a cohort sampled during active COVID-19. The source material was peripheral blood. V usage is TRBV4-3 and J usage is TRBJ2-7; 8 positions match TRBD1. The CDR3 sequence: CASSQGWTGPYEQYF. The CDR3 coding sequence is TGCGCCAGCAGCCAAGGGTGGACAGGGCCCTACGAGCAGTACTTC.